This T cell receptor (beta chain) was identified in a study of blood T cell repertoires in COVID-19. Overall study context: There were acute and convalescent COVID-19 samples, and they came from the United States, Italy and Spain. T cells, B-cell-depleted T cells, or PBMCs provided the cDNA or gDNA that served as material.

The CDR3 runs 14 residues. V shed 4 bases and J shed 7 bases, with 10 bases lying between them. Germline loops: CDR1 KGHDR, CDR2 SFDVKD. Clinical histories supplied by participants themselves formed the basis of cohort assignment. A PCR-confirmed or clinician-diagnosed COVID-19 case had contacted exposed participants within 2 weeks of entry. Produced via immunoSEQ multiplex PCR; TCRdb's table is partial and in-frame only. This sample has about 220,000 clones; around four fifths occur once, and the top ten carry approximately 5%. The source is a woman aged 45-60 years who had been exposed to COVID-19. Sequenced input: PBMCs or T cells enriched from blood (not recorded which). The J gene is TRBJ1-6, the V gene TRBV24-1, with TRBD1 as a possible D gene (5 bases). The CDR3 coding sequence is TGTGCCACCAGTGAGGGGGGAATCAATTCACCCCTCCACTTT. Its translation: CATSEGGINSPLHF.